This TCR beta chain is drawn from a study of T-cell reconstitution after alpha-beta-depleted transplantation in children. Study conclusions and caveats: The study traced high day-60 TCRbeta diversity in some patients to surviving recipient T cells and thymic progenitors.

The CDR3 contains 11 residues. V was pared by 0 bases and J by 5 bases, with 2 bases between. CDR1 SGHDT and CDR2 YYEEEE come from the germline V gene. Molecular barcoding with unique molecular identifiers was used for the TCRbeta library. TCRdb reprocessed the PCR reads with MiXCR, giving one entry per CDR3 protein. The sample comprises 220,000 or so distinct CDR3 sequences, 6.5% to 10% of which are singletons, and 6.3% rests with the top ten. This clonotype was seen ten or more times. The antigen remains undetermined. The rearrangement links TRBV5-6 to TRBJ1-1; unclear D gene. This clonotype was sampled from a male patient younger than 18 who had a stem cell transplant for acute lymphoblastic leukemia, so the T cells may come from the graft donor. The sample in question was PBMCs, mostly from graft donor cells, obtained 180 days after TCRalphabeta/CD19-depleted stem cell transplant. This CDR3 reads CASSLETEAFF. CDR3 coding DNA: TGTGCCAGCAGCTTGGAGACTGAAGCTTTCTTT.